The 25 T cell receptor beta chains below were found in one sample sequenced in a study of blood T cells in healthy people across ages. Sample-barcoded 5' priming and a J-beta primer mix drove a second PCR of roughly 6 to 12 cycles. TCRdb called the 5' RACE reads again in MiXCR, with one record for every CDR3 protein. The sample lists about 1,400,000 distinct CDR3 sequences, approximately 38% occurring once. Sequences were obtained from blood. These receptors came from a young woman in good health.

At least ten counts were recorded for this clonotype. This chain links TRBV6-6 with TRBJ2-5; tentatively, D is TRBD2 (7 bases). CDR3 length equals 13 residues. Germline lookup yields CDR1 MNHNY and CDR2 SVGAGI (reference sequence). V dropped 7 bases and J dropped 3 bases, with 12 bases sitting between them. The CDR3 loop is CASTQGREETQYF. CDR3 nucleotides: TGTGCCAGCACTCAGGGGAGGGAAGAGACCCAGTACTTC.

This clonotype appeared a few times. The chain employs TRBV11-2 and TRBJ2-2; D may be TRBD1 (5 bases). The CDR3 is 14 residues long. CDR1 is SGHAT and CDR2 is FQNNGV in the germline V gene. V shed 6 bases and J shed 5 bases, with 13 bases lying between them. In nucleotides, the CDR3 is TGTGCCAGCAGGAGTTCTCCAGGGACCGGGGAGCTGTTTTTT. It yields the protein CASRSSPGTGELFF.

This clonotype was picked up many times. The chain carries TRBV25-1 and TRBJ1-2; the D gene is possibly TRBD1 (6 bases). This CDR3 has 13 residues. Germline values: CDR1 MGHDK, CDR2 SYGVNS. The germline V and J ends were trimmed by 6 bases and 1 base, with 9 bases remaining between them. CDR3 DNA: TGTGCCAGCAGCGGGACAAGTAACTATGGCTACACCTTC. This sequence encodes CASSGTSNYGYTF.

This rearrangement joins TRBV20-1 to TRBJ1-5, with 9 nucleotides matching TRBD1. Germline trimming cut 4 bases from V and 0 bases from J; bases unmatched to any gene: 7. The CDR3 length is 16 residues. Germline V lookup: CDR1 DFQATT, CDR2 SNEGSKA (reference sequence). The CDR3 DNA sequence: TGCAGTGCTAAGAGCGACAGGGGGGGTAGCAATCAGCCCCAGCATTTT. Translated: CSAKSDRGGSNQPQHF.

The chain has TRBV7-9 and TRBJ2-7; 7 bases are a match to TRBD1. Trimming cost V 5 bases and J 0 bases; bases outside gene matches: 10. The CDR3 spans 16 residues. CDR1 is SEHNR, CDR2 FQNEAQ, per germline (reference sequence). The CDR3 coding sequence is TGTGCCAGCAGCGACAGTTGGACAGGACACTCCTACGAGCAGTACTTC. Translating it yields CASSDSWTGHSYEQYF.

There are a few counts of this clonotype. The chain couples TRBV7-8 to TRBJ2-3; D possibly uses TRBD1 or TRBD2 (5 bases each). The CDR3 has 17 residues. V lost 2 bases to trimming and J lost 2 bases, with 17 bases between them. Per the germline V gene, CDR1 is SGHVS and CDR2 is FQNEAQ. In nucleotides, the CDR3 is TGTGCCAGCAGCTTATTTCCGGGACCGGGGATCACAGATACGCAGTATTTT. Translated: CASSLFPGPGITDTQYF.

V is TRBV24-1 and J is TRBJ2-7; 11 bases are shared with TRBD2. The germline CDR1 and CDR2 sequences are KGHDR and SFDVKD. The CDR3 totals 20 residues. V shed 2 bases, J shed 3 bases, and the junction held 17 bases outside the gene matches. For the CDR3, the DNA is TGTGCCACCAGTGATTCCGGAACTAGCGGGAGACCCCCAAACTTCTACGAGCAGTACTTC. Amino acids: CATSDSGTSGRPPNFYEQYF.

This clonotype came up a few times. J is TRBJ2-7 and V is TRBV7-2; 12 nucleotides match TRBD1. Germline CDR1 is SGHTA and CDR2 is FQGNSA. J lost 3 bases, V lost 1 base, and 4 bases had no gene match. This CDR3 is built from 16 residues. This CDR3 is CASSLVGQGALYEQYF. Here the CDR3 DNA reads TGTGCCAGCAGCTTAGTGGGACAGGGGGCCCTCTACGAGCAGTACTTC.

V and J are TRBV7-2 and TRBJ2-5; possibly TRBD1 for D (6 bases). Germline CDR1 and CDR2: SGHTA and FQGNSA. V was cut by 3 bases and J by 0 bases, with 11 bases left in between. CDR3 size: 15 residues. The CDR3: CASSFSGTYQETQYF. The CDR3 DNA reads as TGTGCCAGCAGCTTCTCCGGGACATACCAAGAGACCCAGTACTTC.

This clonotype showed up just a few times. CDR3 loop: CASSPPGGGITFATNEKLFF. CDR3 sequence (DNA): TGTGCCAGCAGCCCCCCGGGTGGAGGGATTACTTTCGCAACTAATGAAAAACTGTTTTTT. The chain joins TRBV11-2 to TRBJ1-4; D unresolved. This CDR3 contains 20 residues. In germline, CDR1 is SGHAT, CDR2 FQNNGV. The V end was cut by 5 bases, the J end by 0 bases, with 25 bases between. The full variable domain, rest sourced from reference TRBV11-2 and TRBJ1-4, is EAGVAQSPRYKIIEKRQSVAFWCNPISGHATLYWYQQILGQGPKLLIQFQNNGVVDDSQLPKDRFSAERLKGVDSTLKIQPAKLEDSAVYLCASSPPGGGITFATNEKLFFGSGTQLSVL.

The chain is built from TRBV7-6 and TRBJ2-1; the D gene is possibly TRBD1 (6 bases). TRBJ2-7 explains the end of the DNA better; the J call may be wrong. CDR1 SGHVS and CDR2 FNYEAQ come from the germline V gene. The CDR3 covers 14 residues. For the CDR3, the DNA is TGTGCCAGCAGCCCAACTGGACAGAACAATGAGCAGTACTTC. Translated, it gives CASSPTGQNNEQYF.

The chain employs TRBV6-6 and TRBJ2-3, with 12 bases aligning to TRBD2. Losses at the gene ends were 6 bases for V and 7 bases for J; bases not matched to a gene: 8. Germline V gene sequence: CDR1 MNHNY, CDR2 SVGAGI (reference sequence). This CDR3 is built from 15 residues. CDR3 DNA sequence: TGTGCCAGCAGCCAACTAGCGGGGGGATCATATACGCAGTATTTT. Translation gives CASSQLAGGSYTQYF.

The V and J genes are TRBV12-5 and TRBJ2-7; D unresolved. The V gene's germline CDR1 is LGHNT and CDR2 FRNRAP. This CDR3 spans 12 amino acids. With 2 bases removed from V and 7 bases from J, the gap between germline ends came to 9 bases. This CDR3 is CASGLPRLEQYF. The CDR3 DNA is TGTGCTAGTGGTTTGCCCAGGTTGGAGCAGTACTTC.

The chain links TRBV5-1 to TRBJ2-7; 9 bases are a match to TRBD1. The CDR3 sequence is 15 residues long. V lost 3 bases to trimming and J lost 3 bases; unmatched junction nucleotides: 7. Germline V gene sequence: CDR1 SGHRS, CDR2 YFSETQ. Written as DNA, the CDR3 is TGCGCCAGCAGCTCCCCGGCGGACAGGGGCTACGAGCAGTACTTC. Translated: CASSSPADRGYEQYF.

In this sample, this clonotype turned up a few times. The J gene is TRBJ2-1, the V gene TRBV12-3 or TRBV12-4, with 9 bases lining up with TRBD1. The length of the CDR3 is 15 residues. V trimming: 4 bases; J trimming: 6 bases; junction bases outside the gene matches: 7. In nucleotides, the CDR3 is TGTGCCAGCAGTTCCGGGACAGGGAGCTCCAATGAGCAGTTCTTC. This sequence encodes CASSSGTGSSNEQFF.

This sequence joins TRBV5-1 and TRBJ1-1; the match to TRBD1 covers 7 bases. Germline CDR1 reads SGHRS; CDR2 reads YFSETQ. The J segment lost 2 bases and the V segment lost 5 bases, leaving 9 bases of the junction unmatched. The CDR3 length is 15 residues. The CDR3 spells CASRRAGGPNTEAFF. For the CDR3, the DNA is TGCGCCAGCAGGCGGGCAGGGGGTCCAAACACTGAAGCTTTCTTT. The whole variable domain, filled in from reference TRBV5-1 and TRBJ1-1, reads KAGVTQTPRYLIKTRGQQVTLSCSPISGHRSVSWYQQTPGQGLQFLFEYFSETQRNKGNFPGRFSGRQFSNSRSEMNVSTLELGDSALYLCASRRAGGPNTEAFFGQGTRLTVV.

This clonotype was picked up a small number of times. J is TRBJ2-7 and V is TRBV20-1, with 9 bases aligning to TRBD2. Germline CDR1 reads DFQATT; CDR2 reads SNEGSKA (reference sequence). Unmatched junction bases numbered 1, after V lost 4 bases and J lost 3 bases. This CDR3 is built from 12 residues. As DNA, the CDR3 is TGCAGTGCTATAGCGGGAGACTACGAGCAGTACTTC. It encodes CSAIAGDYEQYF.

The sample holds a few counts of this clonotype. J is TRBJ2-1 and V is TRBV6-1; D remains unclear. The V end was cut by 0 bases, the J end by 3 bases, with 6 bases between. There are 14 residues in the CDR3. Germline V CDR1 and CDR2: MNHNS, SASEGT. The CDR3 region has the DNA TGTGCCAGCAGTGAAGCGAGTGACTACAATGAGCAGTTCTTC. It encodes CASSEASDYNEQFF.

This chain joins TRBV20-1 and TRBJ2-7; no firm D call. This CDR3 region has 11 residues. The V gene's germline CDR1 is DFQATT and CDR2 SNEGSKA (reference sequence). V was clipped by 0 bases and J by 7 bases, with 7 bases between them. In nucleotides, the CDR3 is TGCAGTGCTAGAGAGTCTGAGGAGCAGTACTTC. Translating gives CSARESEEQYF.

V usage is TRBV4-1 and J usage is TRBJ1-2, with D tentatively TRBD1 (5 bases). Trimming took off 3 bases at V and 8 bases at J, with 13 bases between the two ends. CDR3 length: 13 amino acids. The germline gives CDR1 MGHRA, CDR2 YSYEKL. The CDR3 DNA follows: TGCGCCAGCAGCCAGCTAGGGGCGTACGGCTACACCTTC. Residues: CASSQLGAYGYTF.

This clonotype was seen a handful of times. The chain carries TRBV20-1 and TRBJ2-5, with 7 nucleotides matching TRBD2. Trimming at V came to 5 bases and at J to 9 bases, leaving 12 bases not matched to a gene. CDR3 length: 13 residues. Germline-derived CDR1 and CDR2 are DFQATT and SNEGSKA (reference sequence). The chain's CDR3 is CSARDGDGRSQYF. The CDR3 coding sequence is TGCAGTGCTCGCGATGGGGACGGGAGGTCCCAGTACTTC.

V is TRBV2 and J is TRBJ2-4, with 9 positions matching TRBD1. The end of the DNA aligns better with TRBJ2-7, so the J call may be wrong. The CDR3 totals 16 residues. Germline values: CDR1 SNHLY, CDR2 FYNNEI. CDR3 in amino acids: CASSEARDRVSYEQYF. CDR3 in DNA: TGTGCCAGCAGTGAAGCCCGGGACAGGGTCTCCTACGAGCAGTACTTC.

This clonotype was detected only once. The V gene is TRBV29-1, the J gene TRBJ2-2, with 10 positions matching TRBD1. V trimming: 7 bases; J trimming: 7 bases; junction bases outside the gene matches: 9. The germline gives CDR1 SQVTM, CDR2 ANQGSEA. The CDR3 contains 14 residues. In DNA form, the CDR3 reads TGCAGCGCAAACGACAGGGGGCAAGGCGGGGAGCTGTTTTTT. Translating gives CSANDRGQGGELFF.

The chain has TRBV6-1 and TRBJ2-7; possible D gene TRBD1, 5 bases. Germline V gene data show CDR1 as MNHNS and CDR2 as SASEGT. V shed 1 base and J shed 3 bases, with 13 bases lying between them. The CDR3 consists of 15 residues. The CDR3: CASSEGSGFVYEQYF. Here the CDR3 DNA reads TGTGCCAGCAGTGAAGGATCAGGGTTTGTCTACGAGCAGTACTTC.

The chain has TRBV5-1 and TRBJ1-2; D is possibly TRBD1 (5 bases). Trimming left V 0 bases short and J 0 bases short, with 12 bases between. CDR1 and CDR2 from the germline V gene are SGHRS and YFSETQ. This CDR3 spans 16 amino acids. CDR3 region: CASSLAKGLTNYGYTF. DNA of the CDR3: TGCGCCAGCAGCTTGGCCAAGGGGCTCACTAACTATGGCTACACCTTC.